This entry concerns a single T cell receptor beta chain. The antigen remains unidentified. By flow cytometry, patients selected for sequencing had shown an expansion of CD8+CD57+ cells. CDR1 and CDR2 (germline): MNHEY, SMNVEV (reference sequence). V was clipped by 6 bases and J by 6 bases; unmatched bases: 10. The CDR3 length is 15 residues. The sample is drawn from a study of CD8+CD57+ T cells in acquired aplastic anemia. Study-wide background: On average, sorted CD4+ and CD8+ cells gave roughly 2.9 ug of DNA. General study findings and limits: About 27 CD8+ CDR3 sequences were shared between patients and controls.

TCR beta VDJ and CDR3 were profiled, and genomic DNA was the template. Each CDR3 protein is one row after TCRdb ran MiXCR on the reads. The sample carries 310,000 or so distinct CDR3 sequences, 50% to 65% recorded once. This TCR derives from a human donor with aplastic anemia. The material sequenced was sorted CD4+, CD8+, or CD8+CD57+ T cells (not recorded which) from PBMCs. This chain connects TRBV27 to TRBJ1-2; 10 bases fit TRBD1. The CDR3 nucleotides are TGTGCCAGCAGGCCGGGACAGGGGAGGAGAGATGGCTACACCTTC. Amino acid sequence: CASRPGQGRRDGYTF.